This TCR beta chain came from a study of blood T cell repertoires in COVID-19. Study details: From T cells, B-cell-depleted T cells, or PBMCs came the material, which was cDNA or gDNA.

J gave up 4 bases and V 5 bases, and 2 bases lay outside the gene matches. The CDR3 length is 13 residues. Germline V CDR1 and CDR2: SGHAT, FQNNGV. Per the original methods: Scientists estimated how many nucleated cells there were by amplifying reference gene primers. The protocol was immunoSEQ multiplex PCR, while the TCRdb copy is restricted to in-frame clones and leaves out a portion. The V and J calls and clone size were taken over from that table, and D and trimming were inferred from the DNA. In the table there are around 210,000 clones, around four fifths of which are singletons. This sequence joins TRBV11-2 and TRBJ2-5; 9 nucleotides align to TRBD1. Sequencing was carried out using peripheral blood. The origin of this receptor is a man in his sixties with COVID-19, enrolled during active disease. CDR3 residues: CASSQDRGETQYF. DNA of the CDR3: TGTGCCAGCAGCCAGGACAGGGGAGAGACCCAGTACTTC. Filled out from reference TRBV11-2 and TRBJ2-5, the complete variable domain reads EAGVAQSPRYKIIEKRQSVAFWCNPISGHATLYWYQQILGQGPKLLIQFQNNGVVDDSQLPKDRFSAERLKGVDSTLKIQPAKLEDSAVYLCASSQDRGETQYFGPGTRLLVL.